This T cell receptor (beta chain) stems from a study of glioma-infiltrating T cells after dendritic cell vaccination. Before vaccination, two weeks after the third vaccination, and at progression, PBMC were collected. A single count supports this clone. As yet, its antigen is unknown. Whole-study results and caveats: Estimated pretreatment TIL content predicted outcome after dendritic cell vaccination.

TCRB CDR3 was amplified from 2 ug genomic DNA or less. Only in-frame clones appear in the TCRdb table, and some are missing; sequencing was by immunoSEQ multiplex PCR. In the table there are nearly 85,000 clones, about 90% of which are singletons. The receptor's source is a human donor with glioblastoma. Here the sequenced sample was blood, taken before dendritic cell vaccination.

The CDR3 coding sequence is TGCGCCAGCAATTCGGGGGGCGAGAATCAGCCCCAGCATTTT. Translation gives CASNSGGENQPQHF. The V gene is TRBV5-1, the J gene TRBJ1-5; TRBD1 might be the D (6 bases). The V and J ends lost 6 bases and 4 bases respectively, with 14 bases between them. Germline assignment: CDR1 SGHRS and CDR2 YFSETQ. The CDR3 runs 14 residues. The full variable domain, its missing parts supplied by reference TRBV5-1 and TRBJ1-5, is KAGVTQTPRYLIKTRGQQVTLSCSPISGHRSVSWYQQTPGQGLQFLFEYFSETQRNKGNFPGRFSGRQFSNSRSEMNVSTLELGDSALYLCASNSGGENQPQHFGDGTRLSIL.